This TCR beta chain emerged from a study of metastatic and nonmetastatic thyroid tumors. The overall study: Repertoire comparison spanned blood and tumor or nodule tissue of malignant and benign thyroid patients. Study-level points and caveats: Benign nodules reportedly had significantly lower TCR beta diversity than malignant thyroid tumors in blood and tumor.

Patients were all untreated before their thyroid surgery. TCRdb re-clonotyped the PCR reads via MiXCR. The repertoire includes fewer than 20,000 clones, 3.5% to 4.5% of them detected once, and roughly a quarter sits in the top ten. This clone counts as medium-sized. The target antigen is unknown. The source of this sequence is a female donor with papillary thyroid cancer or a benign thyroid nodule (not recorded which). Some clones in this sample may be carry-over from other donors' samples. Sample: tumor tissue.

The CDR3 reads CASSEAQGPAYEQYF. In DNA form, the CDR3 reads TGTGCCAGCAGTGAAGCGCAAGGACCCGCCTACGAGCAGTACTTC. The chain couples TRBV2 to TRBJ2-7, with D unresolved. Germline loops: CDR1 SNHLY, CDR2 FYNNEI. Trimming pared 0 bases from V and 2 bases from J, leaving 11 bases between. The CDR3 has 15 residues.